These 15 T cell receptor beta chains were all obtained from the same sample, sequenced in a study of tumour-infiltrating T cells in Burkitt lymphoma (dated by TCRdb to about 2020). The library relied on the immunoSEQ multiplex PCR assay. The table was pulled from immuneACCESS by TCRdb, which kept in-frame rearrangements only. Such tables lose some clones; where checked, under half of the loss comes from unresolved V genes, and the rest has no known cause. Here the sample has about 5,400 clones; 8% to 10% occur a single time. The ten largest account for 2% to 2.5% of the sample. Sequencing was performed on tumor tissue. The receptors here all came from a human donor with diffuse large B-cell lymphoma.

This clone was seen a handful of times. This chain uses TRBV2 with TRBJ2-4, with D uncertain. The ends were cut back, 0 bases at V and 3 bases at J, with 0 bases in the middle. Germline values: CDR1 SNHLY, CDR2 FYNNEI. The CDR3 loop spans 12 amino acids. This CDR3 is CASSEAKNIQYF. In DNA form, the CDR3 reads TGTGCCAGCAGTGAAGCCAAAAACATTCAGTACTTC.

There are a few counts of this clone. The genes are TRBV18 and TRBJ1-2, with 7 nucleotides matching TRBD1. The J segment lost 4 bases and the V segment lost 5 bases, leaving 7 bases of the junction unmatched. Per germline, CDR1 KGHSH and CDR2 LQKENI. This CDR3 is built from 14 residues. The CDR3 protein is CASSSNRDSYGYTF. In DNA, the CDR3 is TGTGCCAGCTCATCCAACCGGGACAGCTATGGCTACACCTTC.

This clone came up a few times. The rearrangement uses TRBV10-3 and TRBJ1-2; D gene unclear. The CDR3 sequence is 11 residues long. Trimming took 4 bases from V and 4 from J, leaving 4 bases between them. Germline CDR1 ENHRY, CDR2 SYGVKD. DNA of the CDR3: TGTGCCATCAGTGGCTCCTATGGCTACACCTTC. It codes for CAISGSYGYTF.

The rearrangement joins TRBV10-1 to TRBJ2-3; TRBD1 might be the D (5 bases). V lost 2 bases and J 5 bases, leaving 11 bases between the germline ends. The CDR3 runs to 14 residues. The germline V gene encodes CDR1 WNHNN and CDR2 SYGVQD (reference sequence). The CDR3 nucleotides read TGCGCCAGCAGTGAGGCAGGGAAGGAAGATACGCAGTATTTT. Translation gives CASSEAGKEDTQYF.

In its sample, this clone was seen a few times. This sample also contains other DNA sequences that code for the same CDR3. The chain carries TRBV5-6 and TRBJ1-1; perhaps TRBD1 as D (5 bases). The CDR3 runs 16 residues. Germline V gene data show CDR1 as SGHDT and CDR2 as YYEEEE. Trimming cost V 1 base and J 2 bases, with 15 bases left between them. This CDR3 is CASSLLGDPENTEAFF. Here the CDR3 DNA reads TGTGCCAGCAGCTTGCTGGGGGACCCTGAAAACACTGAAGCTTTCTTT. The full variable domain, completed using reference TRBV5-6 and TRBJ1-1, is DAGVTQSPTHLIKTRGQQVTLRCSPKSGHDTVSWYQQALGQGPQFIFQYYEEEERQRGNFPDRFSGHQFPNYSSELNVNALLLGDSALYLCASSLLGDPENTEAFFGQGTRLTVV.

In its sample, this clone was seen a few times. The rearrangement uses TRBV19 and TRBJ1-1, with 11 bases that match TRBD1. The CDR3 length is 16 residues. Germline CDR1 reads LNHDA; CDR2 reads SQIVND (reference sequence). V dropped 6 bases and J dropped 2; count of bases not matched to a gene: 8. DNA of the CDR3: TGTGCCAGTAGACGAATCGGGACAGGGGGTAACACTGAAGCTTTCTTT. It encodes CASRRIGTGGNTEAFF.

Written as DNA, the CDR3 is TGTGCCAGCAGCCTTAGTGTCCTCCCCGAGGTTGAGACCCAGTACTTC. Encoded protein: CASSLSVLPEVETQYF. This chain joins TRBV5-5 and TRBJ2-5; D gene unclear. The CDR3 has 16 amino acids. The ends were cut back, 4 bases at V and 5 bases at J, with 21 bases in the middle. CDR1 is SGHKS and CDR2 is YYEKEE in the germline V gene (reference sequence).

This clone was observed a handful of times. This chain joins TRBV6-1 and TRBJ1-5; D may be TRBD1 (5 bases). V lost 4 bases and J 2 bases, leaving 15 bases between the germline ends. CDR3 length: 16 amino acids. Germline CDR1 MNHNS, CDR2 SASEGT. The CDR3 loop is CASSGPGDGGNQPQHF. The CDR3 DNA reads TGTGCCAGCAGTGGACCGGGGGATGGGGGCAATCAGCCCCAGCATTTT.

In this sample, this clone turned up a few times. The chain recombines TRBV29-1 with TRBJ1-2; D unclear. The CDR3 has 19 residues. Germline V lookup: CDR1 SQVTM, CDR2 ANQGSEA. V was pared by 3 bases and J by 5 bases, with 31 bases between. CDR3 bases: TGCAGCGTTGAGACCCCCTCCCTAGGGAAAAACCTTTTACCGTATGGCTACACCTTC. It specifies CSVETPSLGKNLLPYGYTF.

Turning to this clone: The identical CDR3 is also encoded by other nucleotide sequences in the sample. The chain uses TRBV30 and TRBJ2-7, with D perhaps assigned TRBD1 or TRBD2 (5 bases each). The length of the CDR3 is 15 residues. Germline V gene lookup returns CDR1 GTSNPN and CDR2 SVGIG (reference sequence). V was shortened by 3 bases and J by 7 bases, with 22 bases between the two germline ends. The chain's CDR3 is CAWSPSGSVWGEQYF. In DNA, the CDR3 is TGTGCCTGGAGCCCAAGTGGCAGTGTATGGGGGGAGCAGTACTTC.

This chain uses TRBV19 with TRBJ1-5; perhaps TRBD1 as D (5 bases). CDR1 is LNHDA and CDR2 is SQIVND in the germline V gene (reference sequence). Trimming removed 3 bases from V and 5 bases from J, with 8 bases in between. The CDR3 runs to 13 residues. Written as DNA, the CDR3 is TGTGCCAGTAGTATGCTGGGGGATCAGCCCCAGCATTTT. Translation: CASSMLGDQPQHF.

The rearrangement links TRBV9 to TRBJ2-1, with D maybe TRBD1 (5 bases). CDR3 length equals 14 residues. V was pared by 0 bases and J by 6 bases, with 10 bases between. The V gene's germline CDR1 is SGDLS and CDR2 YYNGEE. Written as DNA, the CDR3 is TGTGCCAGCAGCGTAGCCCCACAGGCCAATGAGCAGTTCTTC. Protein sequence: CASSVAPQANEQFF.

The J gene is TRBJ2-7, the V gene TRBV4-1; 9 bases match TRBD1. Germline CDR1 is MGHRA and CDR2 is YSYEKL. The junction had 9 bases not matched to a gene; V was cut back by 5 bases and J by 4 bases. There are 15 residues in the CDR3. The CDR3 here is CASSFGTGLAYEQYF. The CDR3 bases are TGCGCCAGCAGCTTTGGGACAGGGCTTGCGTACGAGCAGTACTTC.

The chain employs TRBV5-1 and TRBJ2-5; D not certain. The germline CDR1 and CDR2 sequences are SGHRS and YFSETQ. V lost 0 bases and J lost 0, with 3 bases in between. The CDR3 covers 13 residues. The CDR3 sequence is CASSLVNQETQYF. CDR3 coding DNA: TGCGCCAGCAGCTTGGTTAACCAAGAGACCCAGTACTTC.

Points on this clone: The germline gene is not matched at one end of the junction; a read error may be the cause. The chain carries TRBV19 and TRBJ1-5; D might be TRBD1 (5 bases). This CDR3 region has 12 residues. Germline values: CDR1 LNHDA, CDR2 SQIVND (reference sequence). The CDR3 sequence is CATSKGDQPRHF. The DNA of the CDR3 is TGTGCCACCTCCAAAGGGGATCAGCCCCGGCATTTT.